This paragraph covers one TCR beta chain sequence. The sample belongs to a study of blood T cell repertoires in COVID-19. Turning to the study itself: Acute and convalescent COVID-19 specimens originated in the United States, Italy and Spain. The analysed material was cDNA or gDNA that came from T cells, B-cell-depleted T cells, or PBMCs.

Some clones are missing from TCRdb's copy, which holds only in-frame ones; the method was immunoSEQ multiplex PCR. In the table there are 25,000 to 30,000 clones, roughly 88% of which are singletons. The CDR3 spans 11 residues. CDR1 and CDR2 from the germline V gene are KGHSH and LQKENI. The V and J ends lost 10 bases and 6 bases, in that order; junction bases with no gene match: 2. The sequencing sample was made of peripheral blood. The chain couples TRBV18 to TRBJ1-2, with 10 bases matching TRBD1. This receptor was identified in a man between 65 and 85 years old with acute or convalescent COVID-19. DNA of the CDR3: TGTGCCACCGGGACAGGGGATGGCTACACCTTC. The encoded protein is CATGTGDGYTF.